The sequence of this TCR beta chain was determined in a study of blood T cell repertoires in COVID-19. Study-level information: T cells, B-cell-depleted T cells, or PBMCs provided the cDNA or gDNA that served as material.

Here immunoSEQ multiplex PCR was the method, and the copy in TCRdb shows in-frame clones only, minus some. The sample gives some 110,000 clones, around 86% of which show up once; 7% to 9.5% is in the top ten. Germline CDR1 reads KGHSH; CDR2 reads LQKENI. The V and J ends lost 5 bases and 0 bases, in that order; junction bases with no gene match: 6. The length of the CDR3 is 16 residues. This clone was counted a few times. This chain connects TRBV18 to TRBJ1-1; 10 nucleotides align to TRBD1. The TCR comes from a man in his 70s with acute or convalescent COVID-19. The sequenced sample was peripheral blood. CDR3 coding DNA: TGTGCCAGCTCAAGGACAGGGGGAATTATGAACACTGAAGCTTTCTTT. This translates into CASSRTGGIMNTEAFF.